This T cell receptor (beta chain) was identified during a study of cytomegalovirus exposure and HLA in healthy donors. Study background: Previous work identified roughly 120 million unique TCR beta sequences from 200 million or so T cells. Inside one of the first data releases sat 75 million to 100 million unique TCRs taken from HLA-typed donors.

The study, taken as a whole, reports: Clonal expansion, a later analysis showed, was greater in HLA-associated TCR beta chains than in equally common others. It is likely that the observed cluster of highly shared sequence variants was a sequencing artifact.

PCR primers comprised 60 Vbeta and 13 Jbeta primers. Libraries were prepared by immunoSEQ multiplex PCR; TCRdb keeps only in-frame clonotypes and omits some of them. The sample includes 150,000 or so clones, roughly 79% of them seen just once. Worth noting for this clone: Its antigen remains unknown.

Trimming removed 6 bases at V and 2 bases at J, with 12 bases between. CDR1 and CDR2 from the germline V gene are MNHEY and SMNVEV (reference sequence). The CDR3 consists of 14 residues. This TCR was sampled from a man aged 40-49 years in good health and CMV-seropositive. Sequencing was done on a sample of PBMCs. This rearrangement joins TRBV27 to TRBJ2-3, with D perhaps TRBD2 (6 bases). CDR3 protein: CASRVAVTTDTQYF. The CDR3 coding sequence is TGTGCCAGCAGGGTAGCGGTAACCACAGATACGCAGTATTTT.